These T cell receptor beta chains were read from a single sample in a study of blood T cell repertoires in COVID-19. TCRdb's copy holds only in-frame clones and misses some; the assay was immunoSEQ multiplex PCR. This table has 200,000 to 250,000 clones, more than 85% appearing once. The material sequenced was peripheral blood. These receptor sequences come from an older woman with active or convalescent COVID-19. Both conserved end residues are part of each CDR3. D genes are given only for firm matches. Not all rows give a size; the values are once, few, many and, for expanded clones, a class.

v_gene	d_gene	abundance	j_gene	CDR3nt	CDR3aa
TRBV14	TRBD2	NA	TRBJ2-5	TGTGCCAGCAGCAGACGGACTAGCGGGGAAGAGACCCAGTACTTC	CASSRRTSGEETQYF
TRBV10-3	TRBD1	NA	TRBJ1-2	TGTGCCATCAGTGAGATGGACAGGGGTCGGTCTGGCTACACCTTC	CAISEMDRGRSGYTF
TRBV2	TRBD1	NA	TRBJ1-2	TGTGCCAGCAGTGTCATCGGACAGGGGGGAGGCTACACCTTC	CASSVIGQGGGYTF
TRBV5-6	TRBD1	few	TRBJ1-2	TGTGCCAGCAGCCGCGGACAGGTCTATGGCTACACCTTC	CASSRGQVYGYTF
TRBV10-3	NA	NA	TRBJ1-6	TGTGCCATCAGCCCTGAGTATAATTCACCCCTCCACTTT	CAISPEYNSPLHF
TRBV29-1	NA	NA	TRBJ1-1	TGCAGCGTTTTTATGGTGGGGGCGAACACTGAAGCTTTCTTT	CSVFMVGANTEAFF
TRBV18	NA	NA	TRBJ1-5	TGTGCCAGCTCACCAAGGGAGGCAGACAATCAGCCCCAGCATTTT	CASSPREADNQPQHF
TRBV18	TRBD1	NA	TRBJ1-6	TGTGCCAGCTCACCCCCGGACAGGCCGAATTCACCCCTCCACTTT	CASSPPDRPNSPLHF
TRBV5-1	NA	NA	TRBJ1-6	TGCGCCAGCAGCTTGGGGACAGTGCATAATTCACCCCTCCACTTT	CASSLGTVHNSPLHF
TRBV19	NA	NA	TRBJ2-2	TGTGCCAGTAGGATGGGACAACTCATGGGAGCCGGGGAGCTGTTTTTT	CASRMGQLMGAGELFF
TRBV11-2	NA	NA	TRBJ1-1	TGTGCCAGCAGCCCAGGGGAAGACGCTGAAGCTTTCTTT	CASSPGEDAEAFF